A single sample is the source of the 24 T cell receptor beta chains below, sequenced in a study of CXCR3-negative and CXCR3-positive naive CD8 T cells. The antigens of these receptors remain unknown. UMI-labeled TRB cDNA libraries were prepared by 5' RACE. TCRdb re-analyzed the 5' RACE reads; it lists each CDR3 protein once, without DNA. This specimen shows roughly 7,200 distinct CDR3 sequences; the ten leading clones hold roughly 1.4%. Findings and limits, study-wide: TRB CDR3 hydrophobicity was greater in CXCR3-positive naive cells than in CXCR3-negative naive cells.

The specimen was naive CXCR3+ CD8+ T cells from blood. The subset here: CD45RO-CCR7+CD27+CD95- naive CD8+ T cells expressing CXCR3 (TNR3+). The receptors derive from a human donor in good health. Some clones in this sample may be carry-over from other donors' samples.

The chain carries TRBV6-6 and TRBJ2-1; the D call of TRBD2 rests on TCRdb alone, since no DNA is present to check it. The CDR3 length is 14 residues. Germline V CDR1 and CDR2: MNHNY, SVGAGI (reference sequence). The CDR3 reads CASASAGSNNEQFF.

This clonotype shows up as medium-sized by frequency. V usage is TRBV5-1 and J usage is TRBJ2-7; TCRdb selects TRBD2, and the lack of DNA leaves this call unchecked. The germline V gene encodes CDR1 SGHRS and CDR2 YFSETQ. This CDR3 is 15 amino acids long. CDR3 in amino acids: CASSPGGDPAYEQYF.

The chain uses TRBV7-9 and TRBJ2-7; the TCRdb call, TRBD1, lacks DNA for checking. The germline gives CDR1 SEHNR, CDR2 FQNEAQ (reference sequence). This CDR3 has 15 amino acids. This chain's CDR3 is CASSSDRGSSYEQYF.

This clonotype ranks as medium-sized in terms of frequency. The chain combines TRBV9 with TRBJ1-1; TCRdb names TRBD1, which stays unverified in the absence of DNA. The germline CDR1 and CDR2 sequences are SGDLS and YYNGEE. The CDR3 totals 15 residues. CDR3 region: CASSPRGKGTTEAFF.

The CDR3 sequence: CASSLAGWEQETQYF. The chain combines TRBV5-1 with TRBJ2-5. Germline values: CDR1 SGHRS, CDR2 YFSETQ. This CDR3 is built from 15 residues. Full variable domain (outside the CDR3, taken from reference TRBV5-1 and TRBJ2-5): KAGVTQTPRYLIKTRGQQVTLSCSPISGHRSVSWYQQTPGQGLQFLFEYFSETQRNKGNFPGRFSGRQFSNSRSEMNVSTLELGDSALYLCASSLAGWEQETQYFGPGTRLLVL.

This chain connects TRBV3-1 to TRBJ2-3. The CDR3 is made up of 13 amino acids. CDR1 is LGHDT and CDR2 is YNNKEL in the germline V gene (reference sequence). The CDR3 loop reads CASSFPNTDTQYF.

According to its frequency, this clonotype is medium-sized. V and J are TRBV29-1 and TRBJ2-1; the TCRdb call, TRBD2, lacks DNA for checking. The CDR3 has 19 amino acids. Germline loops: CDR1 SQVTM, CDR2 ANQGSEA. The chain's CDR3 is CSVEGPPLPSGRSYNEQFF.

This sequence joins TRBV19 and TRBJ1-5; TCRdb names TRBD1, which stays unverified in the absence of DNA. Germline V CDR1 and CDR2: LNHDA, SQIVND (reference sequence). The CDR3 runs 15 residues. The CDR3 is CASSIVGASNQPQHF.

Judged by frequency, this clonotype is medium-sized. The chain recombines TRBV4-1 with TRBJ2-1; TCRdb's D call of TRBD2 is untestable without DNA. The CDR3 totals 13 residues. The germline V gene encodes CDR1 MGHRA and CDR2 YSYEKL. CDR3 sequence reads: CASSQGLAEKQFF.

Judged by frequency, this clonotype is medium-sized. The V and J genes are TRBV2 and TRBJ2-1; the TCRdb call, TRBD1, lacks DNA for checking. Germline CDR1 and CDR2: SNHLY and FYNNEI. The CDR3 loop spans 15 amino acids. This chain's CDR3 is CASSRDDLTGDEQFF.

The chain uses TRBV5-4 and TRBJ2-1; TCRdb reports TRBD2, a call that lacks DNA to check it against. Germline loops: CDR1 SGHNT, CDR2 YYREEE (reference sequence). This CDR3 comprises 21 residues. CDR3 loop: CASSLLGLAEETSAFYNEQFF.

Frequency places this clonotype as medium-sized. The rearrangement links TRBV10-3 to TRBJ2-7. Germline V gene data show CDR1 as ENHRY and CDR2 as SYGVKD. The CDR3 covers 13 residues. CDR3 amino acids: CAGSTHNFYEQYF.

This chain joins TRBV28 and TRBJ2-1; without DNA, the TCRdb call of TRBD2 cannot be checked. The CDR3 consists of 16 residues. Germline CDR1 and CDR2: MDHEN and SYDVKM. The CDR3 here is CASSSSAGSALDEQFF.

Its frequency marks this clonotype as medium-sized. The chain combines TRBV4-2 with TRBJ2-1; TCRdb's assignment of TRBD1 cannot be checked, as there is no DNA. The CDR3 length is 16 residues. Germline V gene lookup returns CDR1 LGHNA and CDR2 YNFKEQ. CDR3: CASTPRTGSSYNEQFF.

V usage is TRBV6-2 or TRBV6-3 and J usage is TRBJ2-3; TCRdb's D call, TRBD1, is unchecked because there is no DNA. Germline CDR1 MNHEY, CDR2 SVGEGT. The CDR3 totals 16 residues. CDR3: CASSLRVGTSTDTQYF.

This clonotype counts as medium-sized (0.01 to 0.1%) by frequency. V is TRBV11-2 and J is TRBJ2-1; TCRdb names TRBD2, which stays unverified in the absence of DNA. This CDR3 has 16 residues. Germline V lookup: CDR1 SGHAT, CDR2 FQNNGV. CDR3 amino acids: CASSPLGLREPDEQFF.

The gene calls are TRBV12-3 or TRBV12-4 and TRBJ2-3; TCRdb's D call of TRBD1 is untestable without DNA. The CDR3 extends over 15 amino acids. The CDR3: CASSPSGSQSNTQYF.

Judged by frequency, this clonotype is medium-sized (0.01 to 0.1%). This chain links TRBV29-1 with TRBJ2-5; TCRdb's assignment of TRBD1 cannot be checked, as there is no DNA. The germline gives CDR1 SQVTM, CDR2 ANQGSEA. The CDR3 sequence is 15 residues long. CDR3 sequence: CSVVGGPRYQETQYF. The complete variable domain, with remaining parts taken from reference TRBV29-1 and TRBJ2-5, reads SAVISQKPSRDICQRGTSLTIQCQVDSQVTMMFWYRQQPGQSLTLIATANQGSEATYESGFVIDKFPISRPNLTFSTLTVSNMSPEDSSIYLCSVVGGPRYQETQYFGPGTRLLVL.

This clonotype is identified as medium-sized from frequency. J is TRBJ2-2 and V is TRBV24-1. The CDR3 spans 17 residues. CDR1 KGHDR and CDR2 SFDVKD come from the germline V gene. The chain's CDR3 is CATSDLIPSGSIGELFF.

This chain links TRBV27 with TRBJ1-3; TCRdb reports TRBD1, a call that lacks DNA to check it against. The CDR3 loop spans 14 amino acids. Germline values: CDR1 MNHEY, CDR2 SMNVEV (reference sequence). This CDR3 reads CASSLQGGGNTIYF.

This rearrangement joins TRBV6-6 to TRBJ2-1; TCRdb selects TRBD1, and the lack of DNA leaves this call unchecked. Per the germline V gene, CDR1 is MNHNY and CDR2 is SVGAGI (reference sequence). This CDR3 has 14 residues. The CDR3 spells CASRPPTGRNEQFF.

V and J are TRBV30 and TRBJ1-5; TCRdb returns TRBD1, unconfirmable since there is no DNA. The CDR3 covers 16 residues. Per the germline V gene, CDR1 is GTSNPN and CDR2 is SVGIG (reference sequence). This CDR3 reads CAWSAWTGGLPQPQHF.

Frequency places this clonotype as medium-sized. The chain is built from TRBV19 and TRBJ2-1; TCRdb proposes TRBD1, but this gene call is untestable without DNA. The CDR3 spans 14 residues. CDR1 is LNHDA, CDR2 SQIVND, per germline (reference sequence). The CDR3 is CASSRGGSYNEQFF.

The V call is TRBV11-3, the J call TRBJ2-1; the D gene TCRdb calls, TRBD2, cannot be checked with no DNA. The V gene's germline CDR1 is SGHNT and CDR2 YENEEA. The CDR3 is 16 amino acids. The CDR3 loop reads CASSASVGSSYNEQFF.